A single sample is the source of the 13 T cell receptor beta chains below, sequenced in a study of blood T cell repertoires in COVID-19. The data were produced by immunoSEQ multiplex PCR, yet TCRdb's version contains in-frame clones alone and is incomplete. The table records about 160,000 clones, over 75% of them present only once. The sequenced material came from peripheral blood. The receptors come from a man aged 60 to 75 who had recovered from COVID-19.

The chain combines TRBV19 with TRBJ2-5; D possibly corresponds to TRBD2 (6 bases). V was trimmed by 8 bases and J by 5 bases, leaving 12 bases between them. Per the germline V gene, CDR1 is LNHDA and CDR2 is SQIVND (reference sequence). The CDR3 has 12 residues. CDR3 DNA: TGTGCCAGTGGGGGGTTCCGGGAGACCCAGTACTTC. This translates into CASGGFRETQYF.

The rearrangement joins TRBV27 to TRBJ2-7; 8 bases are a match to TRBD1. V gave up 4 bases and J gave up 7 bases; unmatched junction bases: 6. This CDR3 is 13 amino acids long. Germline CDR1 and CDR2: MNHEY and SMNVEV (reference sequence). CDR3: CASSYSGGAEQYF. CDR3 sequence (DNA): TGTGCCAGCAGTTACTCAGGGGGCGCGGAGCAGTACTTC.

This chain joins TRBV7-9 and TRBJ2-7, with 9 nucleotides matching TRBD1. This CDR3 has 14 amino acids. The V segment lost 4 bases and the J segment 5 bases; nucleotides outside the gene matches: 6. In germline, CDR1 is SEHNR, CDR2 FQNEAQ (reference sequence). The CDR3 here is CASSSGTGLHEQYF. The CDR3 coding sequence is TGTGCCAGCAGCTCCGGGACAGGGCTCCACGAGCAGTACTTC.

The chain links TRBV7-9 to TRBJ2-7, with 11 bases identical to TRBD1. CDR1 is SEHNR and CDR2 is FQNEAQ in the germline V gene (reference sequence). This CDR3 has 14 amino acids. V shed 2 bases and J 6 bases; nucleotides not matched to a gene: 3. The CDR3 region has the DNA TGTGCCAGCAGCTTAAGGACAGGGGGCCCCGAGCAGTACTTC. Encoded protein: CASSLRTGGPEQYF.

This chain connects TRBV7-2 to TRBJ1-5, with 8 bases that match TRBD1. The CDR3 spans 14 residues. With 5 bases clipped from V and 2 bases from J, the junction kept 2 bases outside the gene matches. Germline assignment: CDR1 SGHTA and CDR2 FQGNSA. The CDR3 here is CASSGTGRNQPQHF. The CDR3 coding sequence is TGTGCCAGCAGCGGGACAGGACGCAATCAGCCCCAGCATTTT.

This clone was recorded only once. This chain links TRBV5-6 with TRBJ2-3; TRBD2 matches 11 bases. The ends lost 5 bases at V and 1 base at J; junction bases unmatched: 9. Germline V gene lookup returns CDR1 SGHDT and CDR2 YYEEEE. The CDR3 sequence is 17 residues long. This chain's CDR3 is CASRRLAGGRGTDTQYF. DNA for the CDR3: TGTGCCAGCAGACGGCTAGCGGGGGGCCGTGGCACAGATACGCAGTATTTT.

The chain combines TRBV11-3 with TRBJ2-2; weak D call: TRBD2 (5 bases). Trimming removed 5 bases at V and 5 bases at J, with 12 bases between. The CDR3 totals 14 residues. The germline V gene encodes CDR1 SGHNT and CDR2 YENEEA. The CDR3, as DNA: TGTGCCAGCAGCGTTAACCGGGGTACCGGGGAGCTGTTTTTT. It codes for CASSVNRGTGELFF.

CDR3 sequence (DNA): TGTGCCAGCAGCCAAGAGCGGGGGAGGGAGCAGTACTTC. Translation: CASSQERGREQYF. V gene TRBV3-1 (or the pseudogene TRBV3-2) combines with J gene TRBJ2-7, with 7 bases that match TRBD2. Germline CDR1 LGHDT, CDR2 YNNKEL (reference sequence). The length of the CDR3 is 13 residues. The J segment lost 7 bases and the V segment lost 0 bases, leaving 3 bases of the junction unmatched.

As for this clone: Relative to the germline gene, one junction end is altered; a read error may explain this. CDR3 protein: CASSQGSQTGRNF. CDR3 sequence (DNA): TGTGCCAGCAGCCAAGGTTCACAGACCGGTCGTAACTTC. V usage is TRBV3-1 (or the pseudogene TRBV3-2) and J usage is TRBJ2-5; no clear D. The germline V gene has CDR1 LGHDT and CDR2 YNNKEL (reference sequence). CDR3 length equals 13 residues.

Of note for this clone: The sample holds other DNA sequences that translate to the same CDR3. The chain is built from TRBV5-1 and TRBJ1-4, with a possible D match to TRBD1 (5 bases). V gave up 0 bases and J gave up 3 bases, with 6 bases separating them. Germline CDR1 reads SGHRS; CDR2 reads YFSETQ. The length of the CDR3 is 14 residues. In DNA form, the CDR3 reads TGCGCCAGCAGCTTGGGACAGCCTAATGAAAAACTGTTTTTT. It specifies CASSLGQPNEKLFF.

The gene calls are TRBV9 and TRBJ2-7; 9 nucleotides line up with TRBD1. Germline V gives CDR1 SGDLS, CDR2 YYNGEE. V trimming: 2 bases; J trimming: 2 bases; junction bases outside the gene matches: 5. The CDR3 is 15 residues long. This chain's CDR3 is CASSVSDRGTYEQYF. In nucleotides, the CDR3 is TGTGCCAGCAGCGTTTCAGACAGGGGGACCTACGAGCAGTACTTC.

This clone was seen just once. The rearrangement joins TRBV19 to TRBJ1-2; 9 nucleotides match TRBD1. The germline CDR1 and CDR2 sequences are LNHDA and SQIVND (reference sequence). J lost 1 base, V lost 4 bases, and 16 bases had no gene match. The CDR3 totals 19 residues. Here the CDR3 reads CASSTRAQQGAKFNYGYTF. For the CDR3, the DNA is TGTGCCAGTAGTACGAGGGCCCAACAGGGGGCGAAGTTTAACTATGGCTACACCTTC.

The chain uses TRBV5-1 and TRBJ2-2, with D possibly being TRBD2 (6 bases). V lost 4 bases and J lost 5, with 24 bases in between. The CDR3 contains 18 residues. The V gene's germline CDR1 is SGHRS and CDR2 YFSETQ. In DNA, the CDR3 is TGCGCCAGCAGCGGCCGGGCCCCTCGCGGGATGGGGACCGGGGAGCTGTTTTTT. This codes for CASSGRAPRGMGTGELFF.